The T cell receptor (beta chain) described here comes from a study of identical twins. Regarding the study as a whole: Researchers reported excess low generation probability among twin-shared out-of-frame alpha sequences.

Unique molecular identifiers were in the cDNA, with template-switch universal primer binding. MiXCR, run by TCRdb on the 5' RACE reads, gives a single entry per CDR3 protein. This table has roughly 570,000 distinct CDR3 sequences, over 8.5% appearing once. This clonotype was detected many times. Its target is not known. Between the trimmed V and J ends, which lost 4 bases and 0 bases, there was a span of 7 bases. This CDR3 has 15 residues. A further study also used this sample, focusing on yellow fever vaccine responses in identical twins. This second report adds: Twins' vaccine T cell responses reportedly seemed partly convergent and partly personalized.

This receptor was taken from a woman under 30 in good health. The sequencing sample was made of PBMCs. The chain uses TRBV12-3 or TRBV12-4 and TRBJ2-6; D is unclear. The CDR3 coding sequence is TGTGCCAGCAGTTCCCTTAACTCTGGGGCCAACGTCCTGACTTTC. Translating gives CASSSLNSGANVLTF.